This TCR beta chain is drawn from a study of T-cell memory formation after mild COVID-19. The authors produced TCR alpha and TCR beta cDNA libraries with sample barcodes and UMIs by 5'RACE using constant-segment primers. TCRdb re-derived calls from the 5' RACE reads in MiXCR, one entry per CDR3 protein. In the table there are roughly 400,000 distinct CDR3 sequences, more than 20% of which are singletons. V dropped 5 bases and J dropped 0 bases, with 17 bases sitting between them. The CDR3 runs to 16 residues. CDR1 DFQATT and CDR2 SNEGSKA come from the germline V gene (reference sequence). This rearrangement joins TRBV20-1 to TRBJ1-3; D is possibly TRBD1 (6 bases). Sequencing used PBMCs or a T cell subset sorted from them (not recorded which). This clonotype was sampled from an adult woman who had mild COVID-19 (a few samples of this study predate the infection). Cell type and time point are not known. This CDR3 is CSAARGGTGSGNTIYF. Here the CDR3 DNA reads TGCAGTGCTGCCCGAGGGGGTACGGGCTCTGGAAACACCATATATTTT.